Detailed here is one T cell receptor beta chain. Germline V gene sequence: CDR1 LNHDA, CDR2 SQIVND (reference sequence). Trimming shortened V by 5 bases and J by 3 bases, and 16 bases separated the two germline ends. The CDR3 is made up of 15 amino acids. These data are taken from a study of blood T cell repertoires in COVID-19. About the research overall: Acute-phase and convalescent COVID-19 samples originated in the United States, Italy and Spain. PBMCs, B-cell-depleted T cells, or T cells were the source of the cDNA or gDNA that made up the material.

Methods used by the authors: Using reference gene primer amplification, nucleated cell counts were estimated. Generated by immunoSEQ multiplex PCR, the TCRdb table keeps only in-frame clones and is missing some. D and trimming were read from the DNA, whereas the V and J calls and clone size are those reported in that table. The profile shows over 200,000 clones, roughly 86% of them singletons. The rearrangement links TRBV19 to TRBJ1-1; D is possibly TRBD1 (5 bases). This clonotype originated in a young woman who had recovered from COVID-19. Sequencing input: peripheral blood. In DNA, the CDR3 is TGTGCCAGTAGTCAGGGTATGGCCCCAGACACTGAAGCTTTCTTT. Its protein is CASSQGMAPDTEAFF. Looking up the rest from reference TRBV19 and TRBJ1-1 gives the full variable domain: DGGITQSPKYLFRKEGQNVTLSCEQNLNHDAMYWYRQDPGQGLRLIYYSQIVNDFQKGDIAEGYSVSREKKESFPLTVTSAQKNPTAFYLCASSQGMAPDTEAFFGQGTRLTVV.